Presented here are 17 T cell receptor beta chains from one specimen sequenced in a study of blood T cell repertoires in COVID-19. Sequenced by immunoSEQ multiplex PCR; TCRdb stores in-frame clones only, minus some. This table holds approximately 200,000 clones, 70% to 90% found once. Sequences were obtained from peripheral blood. The receptor set was obtained from a man aged 60-69 years with acute or convalescent COVID-19.

The chain has TRBV11-3 and TRBJ2-1; 8 bases match TRBD2. With V trimmed by 1 base and J by 6 bases, 2 bases remained unmatched. Per germline, CDR1 SGHNT and CDR2 YENEEA. This CDR3 has 14 amino acids. In DNA, the CDR3 is TGTGCCAGCAGCTTAGGGACTAGCTTCAATGAGCAGTTCTTC. This encodes CASSLGTSFNEQFF.

The rearrangement uses TRBV19 and TRBJ2-2; no reliable D call. Germline CDR1 is LNHDA and CDR2 is SQIVND (reference sequence). The CDR3 extends over 14 amino acids. V lost 5 bases, J lost 8 bases, and 15 bases lay in between. The chain's CDR3 is CASSPIGLLGELFF. CDR3 DNA: TGTGCCAGTAGTCCCATTGGTTTACTTGGGGAGCTGTTTTTT.

V usage is TRBV12-3 or TRBV12-4 and J usage is TRBJ2-5; 9 bases map to TRBD1. V dropped 10 bases and J dropped 4; count of bases not matched to a gene: 7. The CDR3 is made up of 13 amino acids. The CDR3, as DNA: TGTGCCACAGACAGGGGGAGCGGAGAGACCCAGTACTTC. Protein: CATDRGSGETQYF.

V and J are TRBV10-3 and TRBJ1-1; 7 bases line up with TRBD1. The CDR3 is 15 residues long. J was trimmed by 0 bases and V by 6 bases; bases with no gene match: 7. Germline lookup yields CDR1 ENHRY and CDR2 SYGVKD. CDR3 in amino acids: CAIRDRSLMNTEAFF. DNA of the CDR3: TGTGCCATCAGGGACAGGAGCCTCATGAACACTGAAGCTTTCTTT.

The chain uses TRBV28 and TRBJ1-4; D is ambiguous. CDR1 is MDHEN and CDR2 is SYDVKM in the germline V gene. Trimming pared 6 bases from V and 14 bases from J, leaving 19 bases between. This CDR3 comprises 13 residues. The CDR3 region is CASSKRNGLRLFF. CDR3 sequence (DNA): TGTGCCAGCAGCAAACGTAACGGCTTGAGGCTGTTTTTT.

V usage is TRBV7-2 and J usage is TRBJ1-6, with TRBD1 identical over 12 bases. V lost 5 bases and J lost 11; bases outside the gene matches: 13. Germline CDR1 SGHTA, CDR2 FQGNSA. The CDR3 has 17 amino acids. The CDR3 here is CASSVGTGGRLGTPLHF. The CDR3, as DNA: TGTGCCAGCAGCGTAGGGACAGGGGGCCGGCTGGGGACACCCCTCCACTTT.

The chain uses TRBV27 and TRBJ2-3, with D hard to call. Germline loops: CDR1 MNHEY, CDR2 SMNVEV (reference sequence). CDR3 length equals 11 residues. Between the trimmed V and J ends, which lost 3 bases and 6 bases, there was a span of 4 bases. This chain's CDR3 is CASSFFDTQYF. The CDR3 region has the DNA TGTGCCAGCAGTTTCTTCGATACGCAGTATTTT.

The rearrangement links TRBV4-1 to TRBJ2-7; the match to TRBD2 covers 10 bases. With V trimmed by 0 bases and J by 2 bases, 4 bases remained unmatched. Germline CDR1 is MGHRA and CDR2 is YSYEKL. The CDR3 spans 16 residues. The CDR3 nucleotides are TGCGCCAGCAGCCAAGACCTAGCGGGAGATACCTACGAGCAGTACTTC. It specifies CASSQDLAGDTYEQYF.

The rearrangement joins TRBV5-1 to TRBJ2-3, with 8 positions matching TRBD2. Germline V gives CDR1 SGHRS, CDR2 YFSETQ. The V gene end was trimmed by 1 base and the J gene end by 0 bases; junction bases not matched to a gene: 1. CDR3 size: 15 residues. The CDR3 coding sequence is TGCGCCAGCAGCTTGTTAGCGGGAAGCACAGATACGCAGTATTTT. The encoded protein is CASSLLAGSTDTQYF.

Here the CDR3 DNA reads TGTGCCAGCAGCCAAGATCGCGGGGGGAGTGTCTACAATGAGCAGTTCTTC. This codes for CASSQDRGGSVYNEQFF. This chain connects TRBV3-1 (or the pseudogene TRBV3-2) to TRBJ2-1, with 8 bases fitting TRBD2. There are 17 residues in the CDR3. Germline loops: CDR1 LGHDT, CDR2 YNNKEL (reference sequence). The V and J ends lost 0 bases and 3 bases, in that order; junction bases with no gene match: 7.

This clone was picked up a small number of times. The rearrangement links TRBV24-1 to TRBJ2-2; D call uncertain. The CDR3 spans 15 residues. Germline V gives CDR1 KGHDR, CDR2 SFDVKD. V gave up 10 bases and J gave up 4 bases, with 18 bases separating them. This CDR3 reads CATRGVGSSTGELFF. The CDR3 DNA is TGTGCCACGCGCGGTGTTGGGTCAAGCACCGGGGAGCTGTTTTTT.

The J gene is TRBJ1-5, the V gene TRBV19; no reliable D call. Deletions cut 3 bases from V and 7 bases from J, with 16 bases between. The CDR3 contains 15 residues. The germline gives CDR1 LNHDA, CDR2 SQIVND (reference sequence). The CDR3 nucleotides are TGTGCCAGTAGTATTGGGCAGACTAGCGGCCAGCCCCAGCATTTT. Amino acid sequence: CASSIGQTSGQPQHF.

The chain couples TRBV28 to TRBJ1-6; 8 bases are shared with TRBD1. Germline-derived CDR1 and CDR2 are MDHEN and SYDVKM. The junction had 9 bases not matched to a gene; V was cut back by 2 bases and J by 9 bases. The CDR3 contains 16 residues. In DNA form, the CDR3 reads TGTGCCAGCAGTTTAGTGGGCCAGGGGGCAGGTTCACCCCTCCACTTT. It translates to CASSLVGQGAGSPLHF.

The chain joins TRBV28 to TRBJ2-7; 9 nucleotides line up with TRBD2. The CDR3 consists of 18 residues. Germline V gene lookup returns CDR1 MDHEN and CDR2 SYDVKM. J lost 13 bases, V lost 7 bases, and 29 bases had no gene match. CDR3 in amino acids: CASNHFSGSGGSYASPYF. The CDR3 nucleotides read TGTGCCAGCAACCACTTTAGCGGGAGCGGGGGTTCCTACGCGAGCCCCTACTTC.

V is TRBV28 and J is TRBJ1-3; 10 nucleotides agree with TRBD1. Trimming cost V 5 bases and J 0 bases; bases outside gene matches: 7. Germline lookup yields CDR1 MDHEN and CDR2 SYDVKM. The CDR3 covers 17 residues. CDR3 loop: CASSTGTGATSGNTIYF. In DNA form, the CDR3 reads TGTGCCAGCAGTACCGGGACAGGGGCAACCTCTGGAAACACCATATATTTT.

The chain has TRBV4-3 and TRBJ2-4; 8 bases are a match to TRBD1. The germline V gene encodes CDR1 LGHNA and CDR2 YSLEER. V trimming: 0 bases; J trimming: 0 bases; junction bases outside the gene matches: 1. The CDR3 has 16 amino acids. CDR3 protein: CASSQETGAAKNIQYF. The DNA of the CDR3 is TGCGCCAGCAGCCAAGAGACAGGGGCAGCCAAAAACATTCAGTACTTC.

V and J are TRBV9 and TRBJ1-5; D might be TRBD1 (5 bases). The CDR3 extends over 15 amino acids. Germline V gene data show CDR1 as SGDLS and CDR2 as YYNGEE. The V gene lost 2 bases and the J gene lost 6 bases, with 15 bases spanning the gap. Here the CDR3 DNA reads TGTGCCAGCAGCGTGGCCGGGACGGAGGGTCAGCCCCAGCATTTT. Protein product: CASSVAGTEGQPQHF.